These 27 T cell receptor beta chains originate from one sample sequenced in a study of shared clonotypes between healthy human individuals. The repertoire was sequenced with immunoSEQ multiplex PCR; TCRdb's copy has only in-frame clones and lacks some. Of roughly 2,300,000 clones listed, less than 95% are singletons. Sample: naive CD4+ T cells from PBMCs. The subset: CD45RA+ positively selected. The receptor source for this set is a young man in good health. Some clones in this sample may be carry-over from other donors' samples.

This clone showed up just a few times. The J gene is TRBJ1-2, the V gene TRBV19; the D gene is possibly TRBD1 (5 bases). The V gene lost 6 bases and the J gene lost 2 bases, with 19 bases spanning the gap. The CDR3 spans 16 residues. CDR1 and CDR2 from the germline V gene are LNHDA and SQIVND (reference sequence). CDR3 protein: CASSLLTMGGNYGYTF. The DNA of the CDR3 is TGTGCCAGTAGCCTACTCACAATGGGGGGGAACTATGGCTACACCTTC.

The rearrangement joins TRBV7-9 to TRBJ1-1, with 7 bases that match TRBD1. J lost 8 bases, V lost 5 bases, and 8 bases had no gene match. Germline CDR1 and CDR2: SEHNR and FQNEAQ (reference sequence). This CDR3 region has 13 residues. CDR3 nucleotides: TGTGCCAGCAGCAGCGGGACAGCAAAAGAAGCTTTCTTT. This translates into CASSSGTAKEAFF. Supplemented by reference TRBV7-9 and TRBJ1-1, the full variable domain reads DTGVSQNPRHKITKRGQNVTFRCDPISEHNRLYWYRQTLGQGPEFLTYFQNEAQLEKSRLLSDRFSAERPKGSFSTLEIQRTEQGDSAMYLCASSSGTAKEAFFGQGTRLTVV.

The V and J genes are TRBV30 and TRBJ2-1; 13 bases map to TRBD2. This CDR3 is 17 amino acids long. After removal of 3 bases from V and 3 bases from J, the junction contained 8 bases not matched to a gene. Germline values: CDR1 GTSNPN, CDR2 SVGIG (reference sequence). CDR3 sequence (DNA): TGTGCCTGGAGCGAAGGGACTAGCGGGATGTACTACAATGAGCAGTTCTTC. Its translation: CAWSEGTSGMYYNEQFF.

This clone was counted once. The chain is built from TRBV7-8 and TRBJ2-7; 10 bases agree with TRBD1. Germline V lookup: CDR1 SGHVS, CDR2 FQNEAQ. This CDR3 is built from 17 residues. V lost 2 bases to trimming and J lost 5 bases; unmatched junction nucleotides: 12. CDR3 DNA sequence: TGTGCCAGCAGCTTAACGCCACCCGGGACAGGGGTCGACGAGCAGTACTTC. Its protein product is CASSLTPPGTGVDEQYF.

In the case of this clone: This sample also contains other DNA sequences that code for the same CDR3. The CDR3 protein is CASSVGSSATNEKLFF. The DNA of the CDR3 is TGTGCCAGCAGCGTAGGGTCAAGTGCAACTAATGAAAAACTGTTTTTT. J is TRBJ1-4 and V is TRBV9; no clear D gene. The CDR3 is made up of 16 amino acids. V was cut by 0 bases and J by 0 bases, with 9 bases left in between. CDR1 is SGDLS, CDR2 YYNGEE, per germline. The entire variable domain, with the rest obtained from reference TRBV9 and TRBJ1-4, is as follows: DSGVTQTPKHLITATGQRVTLRCSPRSGDLSVYWYQQSLDQGLQFLIQYYNGEERAKGNILERFSAQQFPDLHSELNLSSLELGDSALYFCASSVGSSATNEKLFFGSGTQLSVL.

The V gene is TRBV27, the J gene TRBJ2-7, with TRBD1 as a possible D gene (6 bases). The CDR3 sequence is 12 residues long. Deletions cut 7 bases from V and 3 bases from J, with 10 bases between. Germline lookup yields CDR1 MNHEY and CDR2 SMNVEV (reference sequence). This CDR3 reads CASMDRHYEQYF. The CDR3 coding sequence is TGTGCCAGCATGGACAGACACTACGAGCAGTACTTC.

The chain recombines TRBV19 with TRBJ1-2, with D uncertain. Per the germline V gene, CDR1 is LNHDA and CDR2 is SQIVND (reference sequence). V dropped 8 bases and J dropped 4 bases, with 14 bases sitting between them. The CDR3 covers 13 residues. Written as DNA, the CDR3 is TGTGCCAGTTGGAGCCGGCCCCCCTATGGCTACACCTTC. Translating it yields CASWSRPPYGYTF.

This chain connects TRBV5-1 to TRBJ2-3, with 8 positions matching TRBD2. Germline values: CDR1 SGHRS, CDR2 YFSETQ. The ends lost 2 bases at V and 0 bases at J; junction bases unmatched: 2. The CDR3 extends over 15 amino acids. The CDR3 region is CASSLLAVSTDTQYF. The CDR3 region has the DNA TGCGCCAGCAGCTTACTAGCGGTTAGCACAGATACGCAGTATTTT.

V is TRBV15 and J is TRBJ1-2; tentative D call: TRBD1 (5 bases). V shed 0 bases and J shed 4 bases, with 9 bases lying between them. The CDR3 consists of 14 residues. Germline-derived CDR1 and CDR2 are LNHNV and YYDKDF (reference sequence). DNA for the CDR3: TGTGCCACCAGCAGAGATCGCAGGGCCTATGGCTACACCTTC. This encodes CATSRDRRAYGYTF.

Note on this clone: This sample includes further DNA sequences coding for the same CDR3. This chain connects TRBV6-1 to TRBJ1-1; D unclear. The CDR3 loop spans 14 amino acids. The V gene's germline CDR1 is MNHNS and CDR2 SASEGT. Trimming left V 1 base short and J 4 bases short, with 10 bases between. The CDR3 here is CASSEVRVGTEAFF. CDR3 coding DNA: TGTGCCAGCAGTGAAGTTAGGGTGGGCACTGAAGCTTTCTTT.

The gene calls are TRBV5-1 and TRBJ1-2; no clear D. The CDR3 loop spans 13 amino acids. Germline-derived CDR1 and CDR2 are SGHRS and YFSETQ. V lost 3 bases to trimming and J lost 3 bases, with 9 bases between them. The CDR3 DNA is TGCGCCAGCAGCTCAGACGGCTACTATGGCTACACCTTC. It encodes CASSSDGYYGYTF.

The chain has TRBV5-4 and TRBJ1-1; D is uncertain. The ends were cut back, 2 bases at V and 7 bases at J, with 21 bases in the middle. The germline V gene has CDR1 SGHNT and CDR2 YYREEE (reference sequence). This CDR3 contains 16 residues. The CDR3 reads CASSLNVRLSSGEAFF. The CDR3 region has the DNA TGTGCCAGCAGCTTAAATGTTCGTCTCTCCTCCGGTGAAGCTTTCTTT. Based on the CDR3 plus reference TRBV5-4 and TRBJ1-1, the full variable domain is ETGVTQSPTHLIKTRGQQVTLRCSSQSGHNTVSWYQQALGQGPQFIFQYYREEENGRGNFPPRFSGLQFPNYSSELNVNALELDDSALYLCASSLNVRLSSGEAFFGQGTRLTVV.

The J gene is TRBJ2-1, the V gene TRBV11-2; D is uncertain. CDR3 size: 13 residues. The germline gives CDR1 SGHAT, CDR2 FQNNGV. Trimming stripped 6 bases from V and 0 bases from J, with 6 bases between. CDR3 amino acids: CASSYTSYNEQFF. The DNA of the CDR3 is TGTGCCAGCAGTTATACCTCCTACAATGAGCAGTTCTTC.

The CDR3 DNA follows: TGTGCCAGCAGCGCCCCCAGGGACACCTACGAGCAGTACTTC. This sequence encodes CASSAPRDTYEQYF. The chain combines TRBV9 with TRBJ2-7; possible D gene TRBD1, 6 bases. The CDR3 contains 14 residues. Germline CDR1 and CDR2: SGDLS and YYNGEE. Trimming took off 3 bases at V and 2 bases at J, with 12 bases between the two ends. Complete variable domain (other parts from reference TRBV9 and TRBJ2-7): DSGVTQTPKHLITATGQRVTLRCSPRSGDLSVYWYQQSLDQGLQFLIQYYNGEERAKGNILERFSAQQFPDLHSELNLSSLELGDSALYFCASSAPRDTYEQYFGPGTRLTVT.

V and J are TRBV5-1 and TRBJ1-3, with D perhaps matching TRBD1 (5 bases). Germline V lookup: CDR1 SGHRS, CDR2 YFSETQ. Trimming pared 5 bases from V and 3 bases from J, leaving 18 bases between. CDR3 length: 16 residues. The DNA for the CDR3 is TGCGCCAGCAGGGTTACCTCCGGGGCGATTGGAAACACCATATATTTT. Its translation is CASRVTSGAIGNTIYF.

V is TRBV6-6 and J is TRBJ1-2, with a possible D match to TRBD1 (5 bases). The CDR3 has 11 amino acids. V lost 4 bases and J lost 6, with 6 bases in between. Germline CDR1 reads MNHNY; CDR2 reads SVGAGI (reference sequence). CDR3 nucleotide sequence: TGTGCCAGCAGTTTACAGGATGGCTACACCTTC. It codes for CASSLQDGYTF.

CDR3 residues: CAWMRQDNGYTF. The CDR3 DNA reads TGTGCCTGGATGAGACAGGATAATGGCTACACCTTC. J is TRBJ1-2 and V is TRBV30; possibly TRBD1 for D (6 bases). Looked up from germline, CDR1 is GTSNPN and CDR2 is SVGIG (reference sequence). V lost 4 bases and J lost 6, with 12 bases in between. The CDR3 has 12 residues.

In DNA form, the CDR3 reads TGTGCCAGCAGCGGGGACAGGGCGATCGGAAATAGCAATCAGCCCCAGCATTTT. This gives the protein CASSGDRAIGNSNQPQHF. The rearrangement uses TRBV7-8 and TRBJ1-5; TRBD1 agrees at 9 bases. CDR3 length equals 18 residues. J lost 0 bases, V lost 5 bases, and 11 bases had no gene match. Per germline, CDR1 SGHVS and CDR2 FQNEAQ.

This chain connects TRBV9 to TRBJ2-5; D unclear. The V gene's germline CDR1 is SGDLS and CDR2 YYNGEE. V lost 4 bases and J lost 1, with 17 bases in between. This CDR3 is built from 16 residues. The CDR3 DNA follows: TGTGCCAGCAGCCCCCGACCAGGAAGCCCCCAAGAGACCCAGTACTTC. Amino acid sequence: CASSPRPGSPQETQYF.

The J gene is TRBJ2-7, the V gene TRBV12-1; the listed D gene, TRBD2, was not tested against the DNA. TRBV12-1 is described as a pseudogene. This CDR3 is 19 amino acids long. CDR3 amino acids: CASSPQLLSSGEPQYEQYF. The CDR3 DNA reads TGTGCCAGCAGCCCCCAACTCCTGTCTAGCGGAGAGCCCCAATACGAGCAGTACTTC.

The CDR3 DNA reads TGTGCCAGCTCACCCCTAGCGGGAGCTGACAATGAGCAGTTCTTC. This sequence encodes CASSPLAGADNEQFF. This rearrangement joins TRBV18 to TRBJ2-1, with TRBD2 identical over 10 bases. CDR3 length equals 15 residues. The junction had 4 bases not matched to a gene; V was cut back by 3 bases and J by 5 bases. CDR1 and CDR2 from the germline V gene are KGHSH and LQKENI.

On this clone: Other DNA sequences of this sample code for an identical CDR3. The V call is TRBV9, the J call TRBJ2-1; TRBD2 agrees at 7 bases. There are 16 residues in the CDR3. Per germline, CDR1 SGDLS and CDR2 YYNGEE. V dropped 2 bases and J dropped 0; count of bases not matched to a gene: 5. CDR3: CASSVTGGSSYNEQFF. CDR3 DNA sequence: TGTGCCAGCAGCGTCACCGGGGGGAGCTCCTACAATGAGCAGTTCTTC.

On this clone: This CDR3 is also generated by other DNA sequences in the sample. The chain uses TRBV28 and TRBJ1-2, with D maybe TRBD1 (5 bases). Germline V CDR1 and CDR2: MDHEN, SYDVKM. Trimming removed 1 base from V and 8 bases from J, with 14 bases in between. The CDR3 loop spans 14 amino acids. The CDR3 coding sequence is TGTGCCAGCAGTTTATCGGGGGTGGAGGGAGGCTACACCTTC. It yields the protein CASSLSGVEGGYTF.

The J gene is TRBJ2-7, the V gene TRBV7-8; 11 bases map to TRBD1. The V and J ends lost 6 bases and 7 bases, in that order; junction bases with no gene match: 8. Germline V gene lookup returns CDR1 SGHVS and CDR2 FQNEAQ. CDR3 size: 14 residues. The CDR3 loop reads CASRPGTGGREQYF. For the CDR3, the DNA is TGTGCCAGCAGACCCGGGACAGGGGGACGGGAGCAGTACTTC.

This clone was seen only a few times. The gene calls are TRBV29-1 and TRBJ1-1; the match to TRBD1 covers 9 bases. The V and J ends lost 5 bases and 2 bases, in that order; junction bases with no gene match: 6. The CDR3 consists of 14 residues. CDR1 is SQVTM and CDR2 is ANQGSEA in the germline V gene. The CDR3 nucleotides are TGCAGCGTTCAACGGACAGGGGTAAACACTGAAGCTTTCTTT. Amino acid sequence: CSVQRTGVNTEAFF.

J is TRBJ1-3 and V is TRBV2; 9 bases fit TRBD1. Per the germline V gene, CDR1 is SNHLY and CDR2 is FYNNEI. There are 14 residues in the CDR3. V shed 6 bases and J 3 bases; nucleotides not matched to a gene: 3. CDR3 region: CASSGDRVGNTIYF. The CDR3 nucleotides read TGTGCCAGCAGCGGGGACAGGGTTGGAAACACCATATATTTT.

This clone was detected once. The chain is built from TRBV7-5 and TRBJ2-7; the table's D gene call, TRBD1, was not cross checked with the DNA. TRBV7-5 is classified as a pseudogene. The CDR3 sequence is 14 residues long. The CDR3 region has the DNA TGTGCCAGAAGCTCAGGCGGACAGCGTTACGAGCAGTACTTC. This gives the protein CARSSGGQRYEQYF.